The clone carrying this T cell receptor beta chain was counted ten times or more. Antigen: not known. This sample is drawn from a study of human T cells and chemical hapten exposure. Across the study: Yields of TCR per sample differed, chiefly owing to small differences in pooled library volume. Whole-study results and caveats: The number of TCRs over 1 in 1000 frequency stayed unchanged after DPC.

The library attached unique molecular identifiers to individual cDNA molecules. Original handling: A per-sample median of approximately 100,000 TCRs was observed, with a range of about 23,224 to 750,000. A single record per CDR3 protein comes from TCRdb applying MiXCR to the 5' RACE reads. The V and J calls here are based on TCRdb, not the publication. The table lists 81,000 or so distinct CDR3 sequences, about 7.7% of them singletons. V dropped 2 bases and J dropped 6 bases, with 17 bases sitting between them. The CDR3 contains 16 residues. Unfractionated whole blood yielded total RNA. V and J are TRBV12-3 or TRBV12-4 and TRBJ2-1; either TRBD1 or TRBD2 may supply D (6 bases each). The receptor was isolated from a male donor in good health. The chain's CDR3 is CASSLKGGAVGNEQFF. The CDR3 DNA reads TGTGCCAGCAGTTTAAAGGGGGGCGCGGTAGGCAATGAGCAGTTCTTC.